A selection of T cell receptor beta chains follows, all from one sample in a study of cytomegalovirus exposure and HLA in healthy donors. The method was immunoSEQ multiplex PCR; TCRdb's version includes in-frame clones alone and lacks a portion of them. The table has about 130,000 clones, about 74% seen once; the top ten hold 5.8%. The sample comprised PBMCs. These receptors came from a woman between 45 and 60 years old in good health and CMV-seropositive. Each CDR3 is given with its conserved first and last residue. The order of the fields is CDR3 length, V gene, CDR3 protein.

16	TRBV19	CARSILTGELGSPLHF
14	TRBV5-1	CASSAGQGNPEAFF
15	TRBV27	CASSLVGGPTGELFF
17	TRBV7-9	CASSLLVGGASYNEQFF
18	TRBV5-1	CASSPEGTGGGSNQPQHF
15	TRBV19	CASTYWGRESDGYTF
14	TRBV2	CASRTRGGEEKLFF
14	TRBV4-1	CASSHPGMGQGEFF
14	TRBV19	CASSIGGNTGELFF
14	TRBV5-4	CASSFVDSRTEAFF
14	TRBV11-3	CASSLTGTRTEAFF
13	TRBV5-1	CASSRDNAYEQYF
16	TRBV29-1	CSLPHRTSGVADTQYF
14	TRBV18	CASLIPGAKCEAFF
16	TRBV7-2	CASSFSTGTANYGYTF
14	TRBV7-9	CASSFGTLGETQYF
15	TRBV5-1	CASSLGLAGGETQYF
14	TRBV10-3	CAISESQGHYGYTF
17	TRBV19	CASSETLSRNHQETQYF
14	TRBV30	CAWSGKGGNQPQHF
14	TRBV19	CASRKGGIDTEAFF
14	TRBV11-2	CASSFSGQGDGYTF
15	TRBV27	CASSSTGLSSYEQYF
15	TRBV9	CASSVEARGYYGYTF
15	TRBV25-1	CASSDSRGNTGELFF
11	TRBV11-3	CASSHTDTQYF
14	TRBV7-9	CASSLYGTQETQYF
15	TRBV5-1	CASSRTSPTGETQYF
15	TRBV21-1	CASSKALAGVETQYF
14	TRBV6-5	CASSSTWEGSPLHF
14	TRBV10-2	CASSEGAIGSPLHF
16	TRBV2	CASAPPGTSSTDTQYF
12	TRBV6-5	CASSEDRLEAFF
14	TRBV19	CASSMGRPSGPLHF
18	TRBV9	CASSPNRLAGADTDTQYF
13	TRBV30	CAWSSGVAGELFF
16	TRBV2	CASSENPGGPTDTQYF
18	TRBV5-6	CASSLESAGVVPRSPLHF
14	TRBV5-1	CASSSEIAKNIQYF
17	TRBV7-9	CSSAEGSRGANTGELFF
19	TRBV21-1	CASSFPSPDRGRTNYGYTF
12	TRBV6-6	CASNRGDYGYTF
15	TRBV5-6	CASSRGTGVSTEAFF
16	TRBV9	CASSVESAANTGELFF
14	TRBV6-5	CASRQGFSGNTIYF
13	TRBV28	CASSSSRDYGYTF
14	TRBV6-1	CASSVETGVMSLHF
15	TRBV7-2	CASSLVAGRTGELFF
13	TRBV7-2	CASSMTVNTEAFF
16	TRBV5-4	CASSPRAGRVNTEAFF
16	TRBV6-6	CASLLGVSLAKNIQYF
11	TRBV19	CASGQGKTQYF
15	TRBV7-6	CASSLVGGSTDTQYF
14	TRBV30	CAWNSGARYNEQFF
17	TRBV4-2	CASSQEVGGAGANVLTF
17	TRBV11-2	CASSQGTGASYQETQYF
13	TRBV12-5	CASGLDSDFELFF
16	TRBV14	CASSLDVQGDSYGYTF
14	TRBV19	CASAWGPDNTEAFF